The T cell receptor beta chain under discussion was sequenced for a study of blood T cell repertoires in COVID-19. Overall study: Specimens from acute and convalescent COVID-19 originated in the United States, Italy and Spain.

Clones were read by immunoSEQ multiplex PCR, and TCRdb kept only the in-frame ones, dropping some. Of 120,000 to 150,000 clones in the sample, around 90% are singletons; the top ten hold 3.5% to 4.5%. Participants had their cohort set by participant-reported clinical history. Per germline, CDR1 MDHEN and CDR2 SYDVKM. Between the trimmed V and J ends, which lost 2 bases and 6 bases, there was a span of 13 bases. The CDR3 sequence is 14 residues long. V is TRBV28 and J is TRBJ1-1, with D possibly matching TRBD1 (5 bases). The sample comprised PBMCs or T cells enriched from blood (not recorded which). The TCR sequence derives from a woman in her forties who had been exposed to COVID-19. CDR3: CASSLAHGGAEAFF. The CDR3 coding sequence is TGTGCCAGCAGTTTAGCTCACGGGGGGGCTGAAGCTTTCTTT. The full variable domain, its missing parts supplied by reference TRBV28 and TRBJ1-1, is DVKVTQSSRYLVKRTGEKVFLECVQDMDHENMFWYRQDPGLGLRLIYFSYDVKMKEKGDIPEGYSVSREKKERFSLILESASTNQTSMYLCASSLAHGGAEAFFGQGTRLTVV.